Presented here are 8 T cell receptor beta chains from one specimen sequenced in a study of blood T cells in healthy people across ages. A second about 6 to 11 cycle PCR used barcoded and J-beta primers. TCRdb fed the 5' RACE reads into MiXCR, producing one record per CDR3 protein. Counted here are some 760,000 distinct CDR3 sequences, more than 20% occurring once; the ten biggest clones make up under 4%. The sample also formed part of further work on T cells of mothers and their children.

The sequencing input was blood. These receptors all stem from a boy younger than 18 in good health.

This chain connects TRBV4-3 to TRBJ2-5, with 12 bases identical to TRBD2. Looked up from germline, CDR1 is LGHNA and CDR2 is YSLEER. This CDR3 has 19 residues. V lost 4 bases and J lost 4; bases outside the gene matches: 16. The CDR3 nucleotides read TGCGCCAGCAGCCCGTCAACGGGCCTAGCGGGAGGGCTAGGAGAGACCCAGTACTTC. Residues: CASSPSTGLAGGLGETQYF.

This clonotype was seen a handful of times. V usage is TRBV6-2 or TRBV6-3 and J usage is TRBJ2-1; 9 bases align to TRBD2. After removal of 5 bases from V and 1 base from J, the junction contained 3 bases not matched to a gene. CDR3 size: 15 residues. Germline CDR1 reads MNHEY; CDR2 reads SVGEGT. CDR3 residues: CASSERGVSYNEQFF. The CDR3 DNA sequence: TGTGCCAGCAGTGAGCGGGGGGTATCCTACAATGAGCAGTTCTTC.

CDR3 sequence reads: CASRIRTGENIQYF. CDR3 DNA: TGTGCAAGTCGCATTAGGACAGGGGAAAACATTCAGTACTTC. The gene calls are TRBV12-2 and TRBJ2-4; TRBD1, as called in the table, went unchecked against the DNA. TRBV12-2 is a documented pseudogene. The length of the CDR3 is 14 residues.

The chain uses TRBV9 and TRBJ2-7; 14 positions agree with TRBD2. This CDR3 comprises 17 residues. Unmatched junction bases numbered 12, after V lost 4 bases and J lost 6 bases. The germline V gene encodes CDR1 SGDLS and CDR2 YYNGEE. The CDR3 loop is CASSPPEGLAGVSEQYF. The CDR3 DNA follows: TGTGCCAGCAGCCCTCCGGAGGGACTAGCGGGAGTAAGCGAGCAGTACTTC.

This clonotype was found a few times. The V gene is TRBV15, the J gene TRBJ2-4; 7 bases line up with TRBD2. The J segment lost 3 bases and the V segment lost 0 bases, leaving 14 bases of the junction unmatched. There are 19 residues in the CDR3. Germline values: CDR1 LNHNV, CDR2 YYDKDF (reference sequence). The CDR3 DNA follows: TGTGCCACCAGCAGAGATGGGTACAGCGCGGGGGAGATCAAAAACATTCAGTACTTC. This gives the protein CATSRDGYSAGEIKNIQYF.

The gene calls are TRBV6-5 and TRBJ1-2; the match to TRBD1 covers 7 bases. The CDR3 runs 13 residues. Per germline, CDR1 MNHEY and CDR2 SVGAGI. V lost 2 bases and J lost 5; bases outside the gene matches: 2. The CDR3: CASSYQGGYGYTF. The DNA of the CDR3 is TGTGCCAGCAGTTACCAGGGGGGATATGGCTACACCTTC.

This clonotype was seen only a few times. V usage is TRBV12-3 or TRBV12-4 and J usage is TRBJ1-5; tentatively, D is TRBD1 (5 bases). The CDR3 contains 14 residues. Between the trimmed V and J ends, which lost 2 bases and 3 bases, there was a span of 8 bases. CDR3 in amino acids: CASSLSRDNQPQHF. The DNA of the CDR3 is TGTGCCAGCAGTTTAAGCAGGGACAATCAGCCCCAGCATTTT.

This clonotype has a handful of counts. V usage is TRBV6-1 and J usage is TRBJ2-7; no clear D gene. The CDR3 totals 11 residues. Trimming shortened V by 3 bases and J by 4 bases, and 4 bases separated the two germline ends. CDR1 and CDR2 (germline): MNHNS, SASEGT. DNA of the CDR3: TGTGCCAGCAGTGAGATTTACGAGCAGTACTTC. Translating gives CASSEIYEQYF.